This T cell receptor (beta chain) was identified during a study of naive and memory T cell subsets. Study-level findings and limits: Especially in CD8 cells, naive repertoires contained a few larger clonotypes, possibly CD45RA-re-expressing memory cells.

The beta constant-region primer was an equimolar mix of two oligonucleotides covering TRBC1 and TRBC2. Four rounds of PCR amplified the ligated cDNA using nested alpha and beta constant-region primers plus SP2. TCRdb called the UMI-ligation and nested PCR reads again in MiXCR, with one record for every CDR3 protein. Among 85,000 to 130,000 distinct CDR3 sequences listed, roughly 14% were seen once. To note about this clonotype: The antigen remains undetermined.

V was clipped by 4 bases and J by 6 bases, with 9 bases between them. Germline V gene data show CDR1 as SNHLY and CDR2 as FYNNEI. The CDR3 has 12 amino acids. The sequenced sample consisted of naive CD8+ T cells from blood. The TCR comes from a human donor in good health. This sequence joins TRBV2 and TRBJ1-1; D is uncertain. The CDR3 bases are TGTGCCAGCAGTGGGCCTAAGGCTGAAGCTTTCTTT. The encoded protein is CASSGPKAEAFF.